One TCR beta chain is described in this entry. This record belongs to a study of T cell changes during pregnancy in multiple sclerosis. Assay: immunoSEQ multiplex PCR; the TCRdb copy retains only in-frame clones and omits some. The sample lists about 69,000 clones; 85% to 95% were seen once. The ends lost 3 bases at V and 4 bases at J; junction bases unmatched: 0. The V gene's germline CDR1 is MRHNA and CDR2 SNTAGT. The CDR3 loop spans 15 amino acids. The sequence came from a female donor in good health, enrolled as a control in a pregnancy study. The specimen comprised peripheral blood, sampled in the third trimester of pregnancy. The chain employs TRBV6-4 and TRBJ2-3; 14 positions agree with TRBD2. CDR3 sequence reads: CASSETSGGADTQYF. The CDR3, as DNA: TGTGCCAGCAGTGAGACTAGCGGGGGGGCAGATACGCAGTATTTT.